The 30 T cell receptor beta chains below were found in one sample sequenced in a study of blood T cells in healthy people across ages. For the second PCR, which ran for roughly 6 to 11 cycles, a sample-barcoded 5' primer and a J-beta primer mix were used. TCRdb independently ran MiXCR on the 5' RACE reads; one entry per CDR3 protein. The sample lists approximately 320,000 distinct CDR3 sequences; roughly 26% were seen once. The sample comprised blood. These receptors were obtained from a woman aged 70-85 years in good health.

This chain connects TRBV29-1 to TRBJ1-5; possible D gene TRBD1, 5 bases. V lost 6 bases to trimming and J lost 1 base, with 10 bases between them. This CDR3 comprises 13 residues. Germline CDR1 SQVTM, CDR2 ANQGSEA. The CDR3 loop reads CSVVTASNQPQHF. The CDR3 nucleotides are TGCAGCGTAGTGACAGCGAGCAATCAGCCCCAGCATTTT.

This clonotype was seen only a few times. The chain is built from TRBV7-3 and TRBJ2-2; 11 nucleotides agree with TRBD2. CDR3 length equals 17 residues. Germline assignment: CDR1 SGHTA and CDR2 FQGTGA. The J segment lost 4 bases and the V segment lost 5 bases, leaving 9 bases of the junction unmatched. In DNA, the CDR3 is TGTGCCAGCAGCCCTAACCCTACTAGCGGGGGCACCGGGGAGCTGTTTTTT. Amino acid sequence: CASSPNPTSGGTGELFF.

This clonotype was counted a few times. The CDR3 coding sequence is TGTGCCAGCTCCGACGGTCCGGGACCAAGGCAGTTCTTC. This codes for CASSDGPGPRQFF. J is TRBJ2-1 and V is TRBV18; D may match TRBD1 or TRBD2 (5 bases each). V lost 6 bases, J lost 12 bases, and 18 bases lay in between. The V gene's germline CDR1 is KGHSH and CDR2 LQKENI. This CDR3 comprises 13 residues.

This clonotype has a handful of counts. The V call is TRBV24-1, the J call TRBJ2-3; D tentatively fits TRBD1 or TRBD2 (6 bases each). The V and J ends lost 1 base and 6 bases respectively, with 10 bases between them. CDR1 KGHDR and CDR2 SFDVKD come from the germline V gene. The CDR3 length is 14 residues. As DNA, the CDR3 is TGTGCCACCAGTGATTTACTGGGGGGCGATACGCAGTATTTT. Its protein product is CATSDLLGGDTQYF.

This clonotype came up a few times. CDR3 bases: TGTGCCAGCAGCTGGACGGCAGGGGTCACTGAAGCTTTCTTT. Translated, it gives CASSWTAGVTEAFF. The V call is TRBV7-3, the J call TRBJ1-1, with a possible D match to TRBD1 (6 bases). The V and J ends lost 4 bases and 4 bases respectively, with 13 bases between them. The germline CDR1 and CDR2 sequences are SGHTA and FQGTGA. The CDR3 covers 14 residues.

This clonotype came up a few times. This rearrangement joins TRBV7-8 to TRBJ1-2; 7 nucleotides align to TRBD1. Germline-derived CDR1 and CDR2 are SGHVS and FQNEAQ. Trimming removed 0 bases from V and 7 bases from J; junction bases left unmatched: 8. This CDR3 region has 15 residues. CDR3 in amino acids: CASSLAGGQTGGYTF. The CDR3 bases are TGTGCCAGCAGCTTAGCGGGGGGACAGACCGGTGGCTACACCTTC. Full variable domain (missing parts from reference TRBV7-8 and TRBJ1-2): GAGVSQSPRYKVAKRGQDVALRCDPISGHVSLFWYQQALGQGPEFLTYFQNEAQLDKSGLPSDRFFAERPEGSVSTLKIQRTQQEDSAVYLCASSLAGGQTGGYTFGSGTRLTVV.

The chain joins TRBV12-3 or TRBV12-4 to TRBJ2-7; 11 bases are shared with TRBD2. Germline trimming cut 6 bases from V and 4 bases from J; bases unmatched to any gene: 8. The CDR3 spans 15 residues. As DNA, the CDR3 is TGTGCCAGCAGCTATCGACTAGCGGGGCCGTACGAGCAGTACTTC. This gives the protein CASSYRLAGPYEQYF.

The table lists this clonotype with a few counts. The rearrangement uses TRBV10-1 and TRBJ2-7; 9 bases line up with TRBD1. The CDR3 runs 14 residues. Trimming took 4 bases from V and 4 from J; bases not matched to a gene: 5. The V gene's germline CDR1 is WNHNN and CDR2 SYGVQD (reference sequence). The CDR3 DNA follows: TGCGCCAGCAGTGTCGGGACAGGGAAGTACGAGCAGTACTTC. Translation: CASSVGTGKYEQYF.

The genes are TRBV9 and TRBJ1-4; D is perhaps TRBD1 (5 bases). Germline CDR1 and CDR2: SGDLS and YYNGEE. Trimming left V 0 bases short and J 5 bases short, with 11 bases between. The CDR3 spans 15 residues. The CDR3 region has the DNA TGTGCCAGCAGCGTAGCTCAGGGTGGAAATGAAAAACTGTTTTTT. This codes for CASSVAQGGNEKLFF.

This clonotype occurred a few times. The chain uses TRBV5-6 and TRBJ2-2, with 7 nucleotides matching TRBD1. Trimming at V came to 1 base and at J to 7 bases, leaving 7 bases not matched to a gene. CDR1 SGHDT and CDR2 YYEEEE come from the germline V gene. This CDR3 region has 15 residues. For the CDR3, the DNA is TGTGCCAGCAGCTTGAGGGGGCGTAAAAACGGGGAGCTGTTTTTT. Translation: CASSLRGRKNGELFF.

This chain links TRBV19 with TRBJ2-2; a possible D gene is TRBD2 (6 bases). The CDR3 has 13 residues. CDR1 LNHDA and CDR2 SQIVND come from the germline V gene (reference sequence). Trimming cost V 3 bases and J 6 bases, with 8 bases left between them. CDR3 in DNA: TGTGCCAGTAGTATCACGGGGGCCGGGGAGCTGTTTTTT. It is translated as CASSITGAGELFF.

CDR3 sequence reads: CASSLTGAYEQYV. The CDR3 DNA is TGTGCCAGCAGCTTAACAGGGGCCTACGAGCAGTACGTC. This sequence joins TRBV7-2 and TRBJ2-5, with TRBD1 matching over 7 bases. Near its end, the DNA agrees better with TRBJ2-7, so the J call may be wrong. This CDR3 has 13 amino acids. Germline V gene lookup returns CDR1 SGHTA and CDR2 FQGNSA.

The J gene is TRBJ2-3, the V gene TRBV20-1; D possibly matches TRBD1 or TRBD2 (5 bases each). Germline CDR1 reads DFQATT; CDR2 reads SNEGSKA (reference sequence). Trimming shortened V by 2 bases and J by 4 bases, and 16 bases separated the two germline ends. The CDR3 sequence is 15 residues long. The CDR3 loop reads CSARTRTLGADTQYF. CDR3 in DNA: TGCAGTGCTAGAACGCGGACCCTGGGGGCAGATACGCAGTATTTT.

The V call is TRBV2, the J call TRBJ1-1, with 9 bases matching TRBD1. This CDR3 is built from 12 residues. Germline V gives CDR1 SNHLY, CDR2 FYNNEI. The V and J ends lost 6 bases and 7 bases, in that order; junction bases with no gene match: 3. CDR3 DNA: TGTGCCAGCAGGTTGGACAGGGGTGAAGCTTTCTTT. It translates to CASRLDRGEAFF.

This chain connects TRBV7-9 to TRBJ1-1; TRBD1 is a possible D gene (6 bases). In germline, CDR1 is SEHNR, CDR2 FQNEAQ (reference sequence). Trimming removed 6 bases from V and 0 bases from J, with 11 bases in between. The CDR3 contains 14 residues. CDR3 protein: CASREQGLNTEAFF. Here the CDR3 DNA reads TGTGCCAGCAGGGAACAGGGCCTGAACACTGAAGCTTTCTTT.

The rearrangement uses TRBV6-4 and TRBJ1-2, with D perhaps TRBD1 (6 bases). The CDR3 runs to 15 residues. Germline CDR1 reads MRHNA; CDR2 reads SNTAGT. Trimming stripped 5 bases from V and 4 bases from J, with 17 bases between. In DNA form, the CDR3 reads TGTGCCAGCAGTCCCAGGGGCTCGCAGATCTATGGCTACACCTTC. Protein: CASSPRGSQIYGYTF.

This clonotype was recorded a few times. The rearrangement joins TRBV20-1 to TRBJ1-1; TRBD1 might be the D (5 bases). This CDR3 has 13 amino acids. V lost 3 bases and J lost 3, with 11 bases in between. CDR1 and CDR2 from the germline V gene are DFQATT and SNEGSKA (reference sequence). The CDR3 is CSASLGVDTEAFF. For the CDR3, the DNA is TGCAGTGCTAGTCTAGGGGTCGACACTGAAGCTTTCTTT.

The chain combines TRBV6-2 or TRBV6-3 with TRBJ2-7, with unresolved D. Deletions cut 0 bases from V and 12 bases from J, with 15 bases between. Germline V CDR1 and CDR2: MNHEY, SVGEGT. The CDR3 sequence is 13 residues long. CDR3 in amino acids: CASSYSSTSSGYF. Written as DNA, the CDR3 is TGTGCCAGCAGTTACTCATCAACTTCGTCGGGGTACTTC.

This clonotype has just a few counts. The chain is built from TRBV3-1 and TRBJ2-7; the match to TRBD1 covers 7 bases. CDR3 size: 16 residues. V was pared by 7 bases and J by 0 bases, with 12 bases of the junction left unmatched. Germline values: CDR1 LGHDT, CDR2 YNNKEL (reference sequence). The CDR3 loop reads CASTFGLTGASYEQYF. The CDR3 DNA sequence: TGTGCCAGCACTTTCGGTCTTACAGGGGCCTCCTACGAGCAGTACTTC.

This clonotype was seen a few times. CDR3 loop: CASSSQAGLQPYTQYF. The CDR3 nucleotides are TGTGCCAGCAGCTCACAAGCGGGCCTGCAACCTTATACGCAGTATTTT. The chain recombines TRBV11-2 with TRBJ2-3; a possible D gene is TRBD2 (6 bases). Germline values: CDR1 SGHAT, CDR2 FQNNGV. The CDR3 extends over 16 amino acids. Trimming removed 4 bases from V and 7 bases from J, with 21 bases in between.

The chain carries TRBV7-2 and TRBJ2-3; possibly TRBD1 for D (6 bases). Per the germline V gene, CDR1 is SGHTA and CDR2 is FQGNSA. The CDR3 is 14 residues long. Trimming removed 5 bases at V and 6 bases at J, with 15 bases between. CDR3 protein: CASSTGQIRDTQYF. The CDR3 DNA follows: TGTGCCAGCAGCACCGGACAGATTCGGGATACGCAGTATTTT.

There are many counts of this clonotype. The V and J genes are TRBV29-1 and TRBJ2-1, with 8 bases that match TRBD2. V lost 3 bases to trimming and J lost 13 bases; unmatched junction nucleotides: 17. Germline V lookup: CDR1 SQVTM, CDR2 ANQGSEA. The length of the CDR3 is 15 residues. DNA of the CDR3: TGCAGCGTTGACGAAGGGGGACGGGAGGGCCCTTTTCAGTTCTTC. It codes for CSVDEGGREGPFQFF.

The CDR3 here is CASRTGDIQYF. The CDR3 DNA sequence: TGTGCCAGTAGGACAGGTGACATTCAGTACTTC. This chain links TRBV19 with TRBJ2-4; TRBD1 might be the D (6 bases). Germline-derived CDR1 and CDR2 are LNHDA and SQIVND (reference sequence). Between the trimmed V and J ends, which lost 6 bases and 8 bases, there was a span of 8 bases. The CDR3 runs 11 residues.

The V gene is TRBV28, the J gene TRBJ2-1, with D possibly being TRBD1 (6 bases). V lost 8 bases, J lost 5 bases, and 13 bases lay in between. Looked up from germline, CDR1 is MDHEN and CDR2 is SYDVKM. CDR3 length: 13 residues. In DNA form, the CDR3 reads TGTGCCAGCGCCGGGACACCTCACAATGAGCAGTTCTTC. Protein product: CASAGTPHNEQFF.

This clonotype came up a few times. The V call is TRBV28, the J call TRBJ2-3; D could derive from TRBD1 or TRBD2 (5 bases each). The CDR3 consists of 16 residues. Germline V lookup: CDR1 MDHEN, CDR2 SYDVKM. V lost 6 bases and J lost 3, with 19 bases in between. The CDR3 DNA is TGTGCCAGCAGCCCTCCGAGGGTTGGGGGTACAGATACGCAGTATTTT. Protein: CASSPPRVGGTDTQYF.

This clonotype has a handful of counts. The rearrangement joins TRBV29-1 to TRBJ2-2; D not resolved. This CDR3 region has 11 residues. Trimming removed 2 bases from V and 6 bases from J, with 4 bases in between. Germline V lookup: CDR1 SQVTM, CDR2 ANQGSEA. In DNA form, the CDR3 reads TGCAGCGTTGAATCCCCCGGGGAGCTGTTTTTT. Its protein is CSVESPGELFF.

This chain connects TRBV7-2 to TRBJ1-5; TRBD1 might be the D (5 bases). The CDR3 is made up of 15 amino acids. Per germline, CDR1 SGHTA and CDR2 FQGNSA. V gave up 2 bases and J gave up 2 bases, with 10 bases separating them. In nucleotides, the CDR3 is TGTGCCAGCAGCTTATCAGACAGTGGCAATCAGCCCCAGCATTTT. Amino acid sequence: CASSLSDSGNQPQHF.

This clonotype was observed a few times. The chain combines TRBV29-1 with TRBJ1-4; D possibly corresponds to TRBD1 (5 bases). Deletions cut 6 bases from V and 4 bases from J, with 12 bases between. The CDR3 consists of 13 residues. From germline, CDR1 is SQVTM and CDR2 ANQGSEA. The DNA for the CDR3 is TGCAGCGTAATCGGAGGGGTTAATGAAAAACTGTTTTTT. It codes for CSVIGGVNEKLFF.

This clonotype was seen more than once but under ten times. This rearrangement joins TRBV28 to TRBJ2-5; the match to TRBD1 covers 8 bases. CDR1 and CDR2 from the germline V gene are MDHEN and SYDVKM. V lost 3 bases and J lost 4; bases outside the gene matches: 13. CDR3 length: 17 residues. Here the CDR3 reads CASSFGRGPNVLETQYF. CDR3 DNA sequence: TGTGCCAGCAGTTTTGGCAGGGGGCCTAACGTGCTAGAGACCCAGTACTTC.

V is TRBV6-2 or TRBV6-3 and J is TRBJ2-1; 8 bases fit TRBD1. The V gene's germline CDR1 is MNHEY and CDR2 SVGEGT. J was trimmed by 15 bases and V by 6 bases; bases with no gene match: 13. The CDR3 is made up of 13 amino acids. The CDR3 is CASRATGVKRPFF. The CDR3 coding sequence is TGTGCCAGCAGAGCGACAGGGGTCAAAAGGCCGTTCTTC.